Listed below are T cell receptor beta chains from one sample, sequenced in a study of cytomegalovirus exposure and HLA in healthy donors. Libraries were prepared by immunoSEQ multiplex PCR; TCRdb keeps only in-frame clonotypes and omits some of them. The sample shows almost 95,000 clones, over 50% of them seen only once. The sequencing input was PBMCs. The source of these receptors is a man aged 25 to 45 in good health and CMV-seronegative. CDR3s leave out the opening cysteine and the closing phenylalanine or tryptophan. Rows may omit the clone size; those that give it use once, few, many or a size class.

CDR3 protein: ASGRGQGDSGELF
clone size: once
V gene: TRBV12-5
CDR3 length: 13
J gene: TRBJ2-2

CDR3 protein: ASSLQRGDTGELF
clone size: .
V gene: TRBV13
CDR3 length: 13
J gene: TRBJ2-2

CDR3 protein: ASSLVSAGLDALKETQY
clone size: .
V gene: TRBV7-9
CDR3 length: 17
J gene: TRBJ2-5

CDR3 protein: ASSVDSGVVADTQY
clone size: .
V gene: TRBV9
CDR3 length: 14
J gene: TRBJ2-3

CDR3 protein: ASSPRRQGRVKKLF
clone size: .
V gene: TRBV28
CDR3 length: 14
J gene: TRBJ1-4

CDR3 protein: ASSSSGGNTDTQY
clone size: .
V gene: TRBV11-2
CDR3 length: 13
J gene: TRBJ2-3

CDR3 protein: ASSYVLGGTGNTIY
clone size: few
V gene: TRBV6-6
CDR3 length: 14
J gene: TRBJ1-3

CDR3 protein: AWSVLAGGETQY
clone size: .
V gene: TRBV30
CDR3 length: 12
J gene: TRBJ2-5

CDR3 protein: ASSPGTGLSPLH
clone size: .
V gene: TRBV5-1
CDR3 length: 12
J gene: TRBJ1-6

CDR3 protein: ASSIEYRGNGYT
clone size: .
V gene: TRBV19
CDR3 length: 12
J gene: TRBJ1-2

CDR3 protein: ASSQDFGYEQY
clone size: .
V gene: TRBV4-3
CDR3 length: 11
J gene: TRBJ2-7

CDR3 protein: ATPVGQGNQPQH
clone size: .
V gene: TRBV28
CDR3 length: 12
J gene: TRBJ1-5

CDR3 protein: ASSARPRSSYEQY
clone size: .
V gene: TRBV27
CDR3 length: 13
J gene: TRBJ2-7